This T cell receptor (beta chain) comes out of a study of blood T cell repertoires in COVID-19. About the study: The study drew acute and convalescent COVID-19 samples from the United States, Italy and Spain.

The CDR3 extends over 14 amino acids. Germline V lookup: CDR1 SGDLS, CDR2 YYNGEE. V lost 0 bases to trimming and J lost 5 bases, with 11 bases between them. Per the original data handling: Nucleated cell number was recorded as an estimate derived from reference gene primer amplification. Method: immunoSEQ multiplex PCR; TCRdb's copy keeps in-frame clones and lacks some. V and J calls and clone size come straight from that table; D and trimming were deduced from the DNA. The sample holds about 97,000 clones, about four fifths seen once. The V gene is TRBV9, the J gene TRBJ2-5; D is possibly TRBD1 (5 bases). This TCR was recovered from a man between 40 and 49 years old with active or convalescent COVID-19. Sequenced sample: peripheral blood. The CDR3 loop is CASSVDSGLETQYF. CDR3 bases: TGTGCCAGCAGCGTAGATTCAGGGTTGGAGACCCAGTACTTC.